This TCR beta chain was found in a study of T-cell reconstitution after alpha-beta-depleted transplantation in children. The germline V gene has CDR1 DFQATT and CDR2 SNEGSKA (reference sequence). CDR3 size: 14 residues. Unmatched junction bases numbered 3, after V lost 4 bases and J lost 5 bases. Unique molecular identifiers tagged the TCRbeta library. One entry per CDR3 protein, called by TCRdb with MiXCR from the PCR reads. The table shows some 490,000 distinct CDR3 sequences, with roughly an eighth occurring only once. The sample consisted of PBMCs from the stem cell graft donor, taken from the stem cell graft. This chain uses TRBV20-1 with TRBJ2-1, with 12 nucleotides matching TRBD2. The TCR was taken from a human donor who donated a stem cell graft to a child with combined immunodeficiency. The DNA of the CDR3 is TGCAGTGCTAAACTAGCGGGAGGACACAATGAGCAGTTCTTC. This gives the protein CSAKLAGGHNEQFF.